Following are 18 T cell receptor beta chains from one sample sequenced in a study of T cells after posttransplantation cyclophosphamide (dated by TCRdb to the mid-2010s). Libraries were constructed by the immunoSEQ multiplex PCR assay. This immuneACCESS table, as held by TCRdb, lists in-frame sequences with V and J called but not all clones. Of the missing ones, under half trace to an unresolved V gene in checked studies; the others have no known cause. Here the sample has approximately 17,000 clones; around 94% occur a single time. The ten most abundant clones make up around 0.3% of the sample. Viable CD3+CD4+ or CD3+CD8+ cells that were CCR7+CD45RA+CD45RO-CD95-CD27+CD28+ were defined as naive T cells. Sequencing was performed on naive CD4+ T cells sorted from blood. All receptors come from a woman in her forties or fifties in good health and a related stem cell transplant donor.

The CDR3 sequence is CASSPIRLVNKQYF. CDR3 DNA sequence: TGTGCCAGCAGTCCTATTAGACTAGTTAACAAGCAGTATTTT. The rearrangement uses TRBV27 and TRBJ2-3; perhaps TRBD2 as D (6 bases). This CDR3 region has 14 residues. V lost 5 bases and J lost 11, with 20 bases in between. Germline assignment: CDR1 MNHEY and CDR2 SMNVEV (reference sequence).

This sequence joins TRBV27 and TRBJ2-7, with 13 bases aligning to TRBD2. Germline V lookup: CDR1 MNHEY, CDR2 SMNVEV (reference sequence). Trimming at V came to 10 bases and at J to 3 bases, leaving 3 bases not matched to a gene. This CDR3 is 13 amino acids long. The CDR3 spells CATGLAGVYEQYF. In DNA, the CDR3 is TGTGCCACCGGACTAGCGGGAGTCTACGAGCAGTACTTC.

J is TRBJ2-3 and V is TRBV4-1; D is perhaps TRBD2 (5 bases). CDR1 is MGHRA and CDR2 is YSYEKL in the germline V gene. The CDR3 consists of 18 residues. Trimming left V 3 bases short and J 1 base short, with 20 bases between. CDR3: CASSQGLVGRAGTDTQYF. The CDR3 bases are TGCGCCAGCAGCCAGGGTTTAGTTGGGCGGGCGGGCACAGATACGCAGTATTTT.

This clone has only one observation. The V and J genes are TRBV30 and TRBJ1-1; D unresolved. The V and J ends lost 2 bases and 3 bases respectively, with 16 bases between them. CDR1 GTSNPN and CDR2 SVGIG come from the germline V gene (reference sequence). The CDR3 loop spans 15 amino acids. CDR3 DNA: TGTGCCTGGAGTACGGGGAGGGTGAAGGACACTGAAGCTTTCTTT. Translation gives CAWSTGRVKDTEAFF.

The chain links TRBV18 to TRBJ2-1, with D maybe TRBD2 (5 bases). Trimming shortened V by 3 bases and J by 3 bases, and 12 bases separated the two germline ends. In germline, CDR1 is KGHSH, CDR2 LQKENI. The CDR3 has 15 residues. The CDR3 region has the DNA TGTGCCAGCTCACCTTCCGGACTCAGCTACAATGAGCAGTTCTTC. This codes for CASSPSGLSYNEQFF.

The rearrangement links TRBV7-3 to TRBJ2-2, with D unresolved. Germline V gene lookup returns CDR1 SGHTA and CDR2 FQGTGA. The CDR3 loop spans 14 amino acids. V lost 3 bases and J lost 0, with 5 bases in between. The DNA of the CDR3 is TGTGCCAGCAGCTTTAACACGAACACCGGGGAGCTGTTTTTT. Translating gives CASSFNTNTGELFF.

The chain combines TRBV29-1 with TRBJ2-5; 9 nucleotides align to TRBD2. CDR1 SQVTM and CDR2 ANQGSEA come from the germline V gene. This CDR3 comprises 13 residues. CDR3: CRLGGRGRETQYF. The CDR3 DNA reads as TGCAGACTAGGCGGGAGGGGACGAGAGACCCAGTACTTC. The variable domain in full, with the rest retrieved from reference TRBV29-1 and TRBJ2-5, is SAVISQKPSRDICQRGTSLTIQCQVDSQVTMMFWYRQQPGQSLTLIATANQGSEATYESGFVIDKFPISRPNLTFSTLTVSNMSPEDSSIYLCRLGGRGRETQYFGPGTRLLVL.

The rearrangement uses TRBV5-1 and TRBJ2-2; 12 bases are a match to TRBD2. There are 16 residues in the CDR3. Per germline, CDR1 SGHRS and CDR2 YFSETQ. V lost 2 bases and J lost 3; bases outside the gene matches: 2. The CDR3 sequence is CASSLGLAGYTGELFF. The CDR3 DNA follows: TGCGCCAGCAGCTTAGGACTAGCGGGATACACCGGGGAGCTGTTTTTT.

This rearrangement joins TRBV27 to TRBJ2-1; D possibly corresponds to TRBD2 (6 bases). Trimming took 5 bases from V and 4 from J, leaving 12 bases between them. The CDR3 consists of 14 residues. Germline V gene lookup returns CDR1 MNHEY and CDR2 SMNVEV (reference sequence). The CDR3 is CASSPSGGYNEQFF. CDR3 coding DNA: TGTGCCAGCAGTCCCAGTGGAGGGTACAATGAGCAGTTCTTC.

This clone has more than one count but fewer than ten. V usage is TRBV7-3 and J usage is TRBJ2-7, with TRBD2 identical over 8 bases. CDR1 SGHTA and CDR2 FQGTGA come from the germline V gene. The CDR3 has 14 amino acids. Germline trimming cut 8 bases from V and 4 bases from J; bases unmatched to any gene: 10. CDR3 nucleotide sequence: TGTGCCAGCTCGGGGGGGAGGGGTCATTACGAGCAGTACTTC. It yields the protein CASSGGRGHYEQYF.

The CDR3 here is CASSEGLTSGNFGETQYF. CDR3 coding DNA: TGTGCCAGCAGTGAAGGCTTGACTAGCGGGAACTTCGGAGAGACCCAGTACTTC. The chain recombines TRBV6-1 with TRBJ2-5; 11 bases are a match to TRBD2. The CDR3 is 18 residues long. The germline V gene has CDR1 MNHNS and CDR2 SASEGT. V shed 1 base and J 4 bases; nucleotides not matched to a gene: 11.

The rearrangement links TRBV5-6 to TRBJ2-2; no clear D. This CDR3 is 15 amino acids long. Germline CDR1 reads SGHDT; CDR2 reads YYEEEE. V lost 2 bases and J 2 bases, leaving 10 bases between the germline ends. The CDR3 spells CASSFYFLNTGELFF. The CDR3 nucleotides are TGTGCCAGCAGCTTTTATTTCCTCAACACCGGGGAGCTGTTTTTT.

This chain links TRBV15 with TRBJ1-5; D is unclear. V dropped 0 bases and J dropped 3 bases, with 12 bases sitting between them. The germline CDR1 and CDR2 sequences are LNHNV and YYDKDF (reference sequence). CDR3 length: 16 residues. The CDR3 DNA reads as TGTGCCACCAGCAGAGATCCCGGGAACCTCAATCAGCCCCAGCATTTT. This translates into CATSRDPGNLNQPQHF.

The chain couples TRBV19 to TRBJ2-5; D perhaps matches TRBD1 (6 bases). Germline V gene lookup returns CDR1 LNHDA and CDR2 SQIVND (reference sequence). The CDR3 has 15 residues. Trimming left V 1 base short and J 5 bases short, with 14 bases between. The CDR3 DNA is TGTGCCAGTAGTATAGTGGCAGGGGTGGGCGAGACCCAGTACTTC. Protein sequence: CASSIVAGVGETQYF.

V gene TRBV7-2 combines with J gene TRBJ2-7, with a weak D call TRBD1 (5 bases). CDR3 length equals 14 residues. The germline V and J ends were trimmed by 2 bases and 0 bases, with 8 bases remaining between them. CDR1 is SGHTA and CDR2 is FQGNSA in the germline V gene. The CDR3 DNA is TGTGCCAGCAGCTTATCAGGGAACTCCTACGAGCAGTACTTC. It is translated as CASSLSGNSYEQYF.

The CDR3 region has the DNA TGCAGTGCACCTCACTGGGAGACCCAGTACTTC. Its protein product is CSAPHWETQYF. V usage is TRBV20-1 and J usage is TRBJ2-5, with no clear D. The CDR3 contains 11 residues. Germline V gene data show CDR1 as DFQATT and CDR2 as SNEGSKA (reference sequence). The ends were cut back, 6 bases at V and 5 bases at J, with 10 bases in the middle.

DNA of the CDR3: TGTGCCAGCGCGCGGGAGTTAAATCACAATGAGCAGTTCTTC. It yields the protein CASARELNHNEQFF. The rearrangement uses TRBV5-4 and TRBJ2-1; TRBD2 matches at 7 bases. The CDR3 length is 14 residues. Germline loops: CDR1 SGHNT, CDR2 YYREEE (reference sequence). Losses at the gene ends were 7 bases for V and 5 bases for J; bases not matched to a gene: 9. The full variable domain, with the rest looked up from reference TRBV5-4 and TRBJ2-1, is ETGVTQSPTHLIKTRGQQVTLRCSSQSGHNTVSWYQQALGQGPQFIFQYYREEENGRGNFPPRFSGLQFPNYSSELNVNALELDDSALYLCASARELNHNEQFFGPGTRLTVL.

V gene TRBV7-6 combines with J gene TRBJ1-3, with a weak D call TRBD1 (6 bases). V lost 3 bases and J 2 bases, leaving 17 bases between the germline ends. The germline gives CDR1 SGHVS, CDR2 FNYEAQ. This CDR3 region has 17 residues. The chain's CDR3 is CASSLLRTEDAGNTIYF. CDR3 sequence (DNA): TGTGCCAGCAGCTTGCTAAGGACAGAGGATGCTGGAAACACCATATATTTT.